Shown below are 2 T cell receptor beta chains from a single sample sequenced in a study of blood T cell repertoires in COVID-19. Clones were sequenced by immunoSEQ multiplex PCR, and TCRdb holds only the in-frame ones, with some missing. In the table there are some 230,000 clones, around 84% of which are singletons. Material for sequencing was peripheral blood. The receptor set was obtained from a woman in her fifties or sixties who had recovered from COVID-19.

This clone was recorded a few times. The gene calls are TRBV7-2 and TRBJ1-5; D unresolved. V gave up 4 bases and J gave up 4 bases, with 8 bases separating them. CDR1 SGHTA and CDR2 FQGNSA come from the germline V gene. This CDR3 comprises 13 residues. The CDR3: CASSSRRNQPQHF. The CDR3 DNA is TGTGCCAGCAGCTCAAGGAGAAATCAGCCCCAGCATTTT.

This clone was seen repeatedly, ten times or more. The genes are TRBV7-9 and TRBJ1-2; unclear D gene. The CDR3 consists of 15 residues. CDR1 and CDR2 (germline): SEHNR, FQNEAQ (reference sequence). The V end lost 0 bases, the J end lost 1 base, and 9 bases lay between the germline ends. The CDR3 spells CASSLARDLNYGYTF. Written as DNA, the CDR3 is TGTGCCAGCAGCTTAGCGCGGGATCTTAACTATGGCTACACCTTC. The entire variable domain, with the rest obtained from reference TRBV7-9 and TRBJ1-2, is as follows: DTGVSQNPRHKITKRGQNVTFRCDPISEHNRLYWYRQTLGQGPEFLTYFQNEAQLEKSRLLSDRFSAERPKGSFSTLEIQRTEQGDSAMYLCASSLARDLNYGYTFGSGTRLTVV.